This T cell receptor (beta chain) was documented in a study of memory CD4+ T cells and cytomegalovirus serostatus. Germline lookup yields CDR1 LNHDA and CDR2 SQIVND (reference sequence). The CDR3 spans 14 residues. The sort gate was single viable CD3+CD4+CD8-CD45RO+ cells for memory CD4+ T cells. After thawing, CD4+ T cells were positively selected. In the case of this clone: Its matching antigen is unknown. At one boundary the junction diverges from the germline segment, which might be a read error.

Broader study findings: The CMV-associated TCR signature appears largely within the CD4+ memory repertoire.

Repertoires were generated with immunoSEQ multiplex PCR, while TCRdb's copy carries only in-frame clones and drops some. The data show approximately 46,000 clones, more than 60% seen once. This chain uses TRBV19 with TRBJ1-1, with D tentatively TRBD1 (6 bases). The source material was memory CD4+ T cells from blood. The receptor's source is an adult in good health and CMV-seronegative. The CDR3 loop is CASNIWGADTEAFF. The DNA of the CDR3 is TGTGCCAGTAATATATGGGGGGCAGACACTGAAGCTTTCTTT.